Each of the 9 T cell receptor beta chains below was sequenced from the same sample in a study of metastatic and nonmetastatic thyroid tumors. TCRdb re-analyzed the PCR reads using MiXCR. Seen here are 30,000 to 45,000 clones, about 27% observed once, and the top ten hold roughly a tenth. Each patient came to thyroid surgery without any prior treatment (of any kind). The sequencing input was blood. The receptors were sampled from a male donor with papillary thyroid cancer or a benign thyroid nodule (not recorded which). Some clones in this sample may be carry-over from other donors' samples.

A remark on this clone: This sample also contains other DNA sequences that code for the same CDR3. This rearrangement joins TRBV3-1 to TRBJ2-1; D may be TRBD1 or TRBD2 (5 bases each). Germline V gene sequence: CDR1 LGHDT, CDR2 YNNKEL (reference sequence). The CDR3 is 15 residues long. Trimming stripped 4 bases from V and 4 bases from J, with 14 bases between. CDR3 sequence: CASSPSRGAYNEQFF. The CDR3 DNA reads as TGTGCCAGCAGCCCTAGCAGAGGGGCATACAATGAGCAGTTCTTC.

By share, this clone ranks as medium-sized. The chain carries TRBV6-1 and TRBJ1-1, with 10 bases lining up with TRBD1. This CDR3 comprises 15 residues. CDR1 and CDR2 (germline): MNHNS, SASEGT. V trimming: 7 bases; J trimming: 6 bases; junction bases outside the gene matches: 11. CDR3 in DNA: TGTGCCAGCACCAGAGAAAGGACAGGGGGGGCTGAAGCTTTCTTT. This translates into CASTRERTGGAEAFF.

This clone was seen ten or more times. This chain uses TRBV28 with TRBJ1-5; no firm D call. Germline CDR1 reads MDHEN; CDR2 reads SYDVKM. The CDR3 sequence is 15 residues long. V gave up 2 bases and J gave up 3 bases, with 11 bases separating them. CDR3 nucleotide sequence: TGTGCCAGCAGTTTACCGGGGAACCTCAATCAGCCCCAGCATTTT. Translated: CASSLPGNLNQPQHF. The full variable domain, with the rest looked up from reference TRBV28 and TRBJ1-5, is DVKVTQSSRYLVKRTGEKVFLECVQDMDHENMFWYRQDPGLGLRLIYFSYDVKMKEKGDIPEGYSVSREKKERFSLILESASTNQTSMYLCASSLPGNLNQPQHFGDGTRLSIL.

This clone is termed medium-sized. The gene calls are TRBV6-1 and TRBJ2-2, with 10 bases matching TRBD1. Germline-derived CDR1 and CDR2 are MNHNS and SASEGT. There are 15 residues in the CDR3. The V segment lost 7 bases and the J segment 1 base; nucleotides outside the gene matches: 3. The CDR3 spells CASMTGGLNTGELFF. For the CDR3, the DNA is TGTGCCAGCATGACAGGGGGCCTGAACACCGGGGAGCTGTTTTTT.

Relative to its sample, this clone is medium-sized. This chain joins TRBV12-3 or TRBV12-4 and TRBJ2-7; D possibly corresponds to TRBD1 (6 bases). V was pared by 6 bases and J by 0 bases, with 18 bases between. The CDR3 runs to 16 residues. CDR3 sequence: CASSGFGTSGSYEQYF. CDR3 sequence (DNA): TGTGCCAGCAGCGGCTTCGGGACAAGTGGCTCCTACGAGCAGTACTTC.

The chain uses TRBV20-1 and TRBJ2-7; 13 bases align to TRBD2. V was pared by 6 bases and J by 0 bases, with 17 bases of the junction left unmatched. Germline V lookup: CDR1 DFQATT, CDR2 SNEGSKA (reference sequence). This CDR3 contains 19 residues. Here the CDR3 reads CSANLLDRRTSGSSYEQYF. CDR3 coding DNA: TGCAGTGCGAACCTCTTGGACAGGAGGACTAGCGGGAGCTCCTACGAGCAGTACTTC.

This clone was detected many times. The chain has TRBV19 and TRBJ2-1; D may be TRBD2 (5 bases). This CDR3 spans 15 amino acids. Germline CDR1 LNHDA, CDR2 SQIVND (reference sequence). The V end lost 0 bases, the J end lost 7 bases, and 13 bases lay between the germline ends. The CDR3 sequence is CASSIDVEGSNEQFF. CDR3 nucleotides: TGTGCCAGTAGTATAGACGTTGAGGGTTCGAATGAGCAGTTCTTC.

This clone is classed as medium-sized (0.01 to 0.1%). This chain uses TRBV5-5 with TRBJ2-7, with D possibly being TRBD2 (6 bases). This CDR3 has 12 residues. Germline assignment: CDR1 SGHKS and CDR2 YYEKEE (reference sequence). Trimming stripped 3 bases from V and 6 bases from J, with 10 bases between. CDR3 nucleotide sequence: TGTGCCAGCAGCTGGCGGGACGGCGAGCAGTACTTC. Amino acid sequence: CASSWRDGEQYF.

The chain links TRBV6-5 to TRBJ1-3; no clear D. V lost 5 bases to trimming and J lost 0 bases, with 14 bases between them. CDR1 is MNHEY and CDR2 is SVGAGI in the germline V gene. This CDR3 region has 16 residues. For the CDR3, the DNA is TGTGCCAGCAGTATACATCCGACTATCTCTGGAAACACCATATATTTT. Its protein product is CASSIHPTISGNTIYF.